This entry concerns a single T cell receptor beta chain. Ages ranged from roughly 18 to 100 years, with residence in under 25 US areas. Exposed volunteers were people who met a COVID-19 case within 2 weeks before study entry. The data originate from a study of blood T cell repertoires in COVID-19. Overall study context: PBMCs, B-cell-depleted T cells, or T cells were the source of the cDNA or gDNA that made up the material.

V was clipped by 4 bases and J by 4 bases; unmatched bases: 1. The CDR3 consists of 13 residues. Germline assignment: CDR1 LNHDA and CDR2 SQIVND (reference sequence). The method was immunoSEQ multiplex PCR; TCRdb's version includes in-frame clones alone and lacks a portion of them. The table lists 200,000 to 250,000 clones, around 90% of them singletons. The sequenced sample was PBMCs or T cells enriched from blood (not recorded which). This clonotype originated in a man aged 30-40 years who had been exposed to COVID-19. The chain uses TRBV19 and TRBJ2-1; 7 bases are shared with TRBD1. CDR3 coding DNA: TGTGCCAGTAGTACGGACAGGTACAATGAGCAGTTCTTC. Amino acid sequence: CASSTDRYNEQFF.